The present TCR beta chain was sequenced within a study of prognosis after radiotherapy for stage I lung cancer. Overall study: Stage I non-small cell lung cancer patients were enrolled in Nanjing, China. This enrollment took place between 2018 and early 2019.

The TCR beta CDR3 region was amplified from genomic DNA, with two rounds of multiplex PCR being used for the amplification. The authors ran first-round PCR with primers specific to each TRBV and TRBJ gene. TCRdb re-called the multiplex PCR reads with MiXCR, one entry per CDR3 protein. The sample holds approximately 30,000 distinct CDR3 sequences, about 32% seen once. The CDR3 has 15 amino acids. Losses at the gene ends were 4 bases for V and 2 bases for J; bases not matched to a gene: 5. Germline CDR1 MGHDK, CDR2 SYGVNS. Concerning this clonotype itself: One base away lies a much larger clone, so this may be a sequencing read error.

The source of this sequence is a donor older than 45 with non-small cell lung cancer. V gene TRBV25-1 combines with J gene TRBJ2-5; 9 bases are a match to TRBD1. The material was PBMCs, obtained before or after stereotactic body radiation therapy (not recorded which). CDR3 sequence: CASSVGTGPQETQYF. CDR3 coding DNA: TGTGCCAGCAGTGTCGGGACAGGGCCACAAGAGACCCAGTACTTC.